The rows below give T cell receptor beta chains drawn from one sample of a study of blood T cell repertoires in COVID-19. The method was immunoSEQ multiplex PCR; TCRdb's version includes in-frame clones alone and lacks a portion of them. The sample has 200,000 to 250,000 clones; roughly 89% are singletons. The sequencing input was peripheral blood. Receptor source: a man aged 55 to 70 who had recovered from COVID-19. Each CDR3 is given with its conserved first and last residue. A D gene is named only where the DNA matches it firmly. Size values are once, few and many counts, or a class for expanded clones, and some rows have none.

clone_size: .
d_call: .
v_call: TRBV27
j_call: TRBJ2-5
cdr3_aa: CATWGGGLQETQYF
cdr3_nt: TGTGCCACTTGGGGGGGCGGGCTCCAAGAGACCCAGTACTTC

clone_size: .
d_call: TRBD1
v_call: TRBV29-1
j_call: TRBJ2-1
cdr3_aa: CSVRQGEIYNEQFF
cdr3_nt: TGCAGCGTACGTCAGGGGGAGATATACAATGAGCAGTTCTTC

clone_size: .
d_call: TRBD1
v_call: TRBV24-1
j_call: TRBJ1-1
cdr3_aa: CATSDRQGTEAFF
cdr3_nt: TGTGCCACCAGTGATCGACAGGGCACTGAAGCTTTCTTT

clone_size: .
d_call: .
v_call: TRBV6-1
j_call: TRBJ1-2
cdr3_aa: CASSDNFHGYTF
cdr3_nt: TGTGCCAGCAGTGACAACTTCCATGGCTACACCTTC

clone_size: .
d_call: TRBD2
v_call: TRBV6-4
j_call: TRBJ2-1
cdr3_aa: CASSAQRETEQFF
cdr3_nt: TGTGCCAGCAGTGCCCAGCGGGAGACTGAGCAGTTCTTC

clone_size: .
d_call: .
v_call: TRBV6-5
j_call: TRBJ1-2
cdr3_aa: CASSQGRDGYTF
cdr3_nt: TGTGCCAGCAGTCAGGGGAGAGATGGCTACACCTTC

clone_size: .
d_call: .
v_call: TRBV6-5
j_call: TRBJ1-3
cdr3_aa: CASIHGGASGNTIYF
cdr3_nt: TGTGCCAGCATCCACGGAGGGGCCTCTGGAAACACCATATATTTT

clone_size: .
d_call: TRBD1
v_call: TRBV19
j_call: TRBJ1-2
cdr3_aa: CASSPDRGNSYGYTF
cdr3_nt: TGTGCCAGTAGTCCAGACAGGGGGAACTCGTATGGCTACACCTTC

clone_size: .
d_call: TRBD2
v_call: TRBV7-6
j_call: TRBJ2-7
cdr3_aa: CASSLASGGTYEQYF
cdr3_nt: TGTGCCAGCAGCTTAGCTAGCGGGGGAACCTACGAGCAGTACTTC

clone_size: .
d_call: .
v_call: TRBV3-1/TRBV3-2
j_call: TRBJ2-7
cdr3_aa: CASSYGQITYEQYF
cdr3_nt: TGTGCCAGCAGTTATGGACAGATTACCTACGAGCAGTACTTC

clone_size: .
d_call: .
v_call: TRBV28
j_call: TRBJ1-2
cdr3_aa: CASSFGIWGYTF
cdr3_nt: TGTGCCAGCAGTTTCGGGATCTGGGGCTACACCTTC

clone_size: .
d_call: .
v_call: TRBV19
j_call: TRBJ2-5
cdr3_aa: CASSIPLDVETQYF
cdr3_nt: TGTGCCAGTAGTATCCCACTAGATGTAGAGACCCAGTACTTC

clone_size: .
d_call: .
v_call: TRBV18
j_call: TRBJ1-1
cdr3_aa: CASSPWRTETEAFF
cdr3_nt: TGTGCCAGCTCACCGTGGAGGACGGAGACTGAAGCTTTCTTT

clone_size: .
d_call: .
v_call: TRBV5-4
j_call: TRBJ2-7
cdr3_aa: CASSRSVASYEQYF
cdr3_nt: TGTGCCAGCAGCAGGTCGGTAGCGTCCTACGAGCAGTACTTC

clone_size: .
d_call: TRBD2
v_call: TRBV6-5
j_call: TRBJ2-2
cdr3_aa: CATRQTTSGNGELFF
cdr3_nt: TGTGCCACCCGACAGACGACTAGCGGGAACGGGGAGCTGTTTTTT

clone_size: .
d_call: .
v_call: TRBV7-2
j_call: TRBJ2-1
cdr3_aa: CASSVRYRSLSYNEQFF
cdr3_nt: TGTGCCAGCAGCGTCAGGTACAGGAGCCTCTCCTACAATGAGCAGTTCTTC

clone_size: .
d_call: TRBD2
v_call: TRBV2
j_call: TRBJ2-2
cdr3_aa: CASNPGLRYTGELFF
cdr3_nt: TGTGCCAGCAACCCGGGACTACGATACACCGGGGAGCTGTTTTTT

clone_size: .
d_call: .
v_call: TRBV19
j_call: TRBJ1-1
cdr3_aa: CASSIEEGRRNTEAFF
cdr3_nt: TGTGCCAGTAGTATAGAGGAGGGGCGGCGGAACACTGAAGCTTTCTTT

clone_size: once
d_call: TRBD1
v_call: TRBV7-2
j_call: TRBJ2-7
cdr3_aa: CASSLGDRGRNEQYF
cdr3_nt: TGTGCCAGCAGCTTAGGGGACAGGGGGCGGAACGAGCAGTACTTC

clone_size: .
d_call: TRBD2
v_call: TRBV5-4
j_call: TRBJ2-7
cdr3_aa: CASSLGAGGIYEQYF
cdr3_nt: TGTGCCAGCAGCTTGGGGGCGGGGGGAATCTACGAGCAGTACTTC

clone_size: .
d_call: .
v_call: TRBV6-6
j_call: TRBJ2-7
cdr3_aa: CASWTASYEQYF
cdr3_nt: TGTGCCAGCTGGACAGCCTCCTACGAGCAGTACTTC

clone_size: .
d_call: TRBD2
v_call: TRBV7-8
j_call: TRBJ2-7
cdr3_aa: CASSLGTSGTYEQYF
cdr3_nt: TGTGCCAGCAGCTTAGGTACTAGCGGGACCTACGAGCAGTACTTC

clone_size: .
d_call: .
v_call: TRBV5-1
j_call: TRBJ2-1
cdr3_aa: CASAGEVNEQFF
cdr3_nt: TGCGCCAGCGCCGGGGAGGTCAATGAGCAGTTCTTC

clone_size: .
d_call: .
v_call: TRBV25-1
j_call: TRBJ1-4
cdr3_aa: CASSRVGVRGEKLFF
cdr3_nt: TGTGCCAGCAGTCGGGTCGGGGTGCGAGGGGAAAAACTGTTTTTT

clone_size: .
d_call: .
v_call: TRBV24-1
j_call: TRBJ2-2
cdr3_aa: CATSPGRRDTGELFF
cdr3_nt: TGTGCCACCAGTCCCGGCAGGAGGGACACCGGGGAGCTGTTTTTT

clone_size: .
d_call: TRBD1
v_call: TRBV19
j_call: TRBJ2-1
cdr3_aa: CASSIGTGFDEQFF
cdr3_nt: TGTGCCAGTAGTATCGGGACAGGGTTCGATGAGCAGTTCTTC

clone_size: .
d_call: .
v_call: TRBV6-5
j_call: TRBJ2-7
cdr3_aa: CATALDTSSSYEQYF
cdr3_nt: TGTGCCACCGCCCTGGACACCTCGAGCTCCTACGAGCAGTACTTC

clone_size: .
d_call: .
v_call: TRBV2
j_call: TRBJ1-4
cdr3_aa: CASSWGGLNEKLFF
cdr3_nt: TGTGCCAGCAGTTGGGGGGGACTTAATGAAAAACTGTTTTTT

clone_size: .
d_call: .
v_call: TRBV7-6
j_call: TRBJ2-5
cdr3_aa: CASSVRERETQYF
cdr3_nt: TGTGCCAGCAGCGTAAGGGAGAGAGAGACCCAGTACTTC

clone_size: once
d_call: .
v_call: TRBV19
j_call: TRBJ1-4
cdr3_aa: CASRSPLRRSTTNEKLFF
cdr3_nt: TGTGCCAGTAGGAGTCCCTTGAGGAGGAGTACAACTAATGAAAAACTGTTTTTT

clone_size: .
d_call: .
v_call: TRBV7-9
j_call: TRBJ1-1
cdr3_aa: CASSLGGPSNTEAFF
cdr3_nt: TGTGCCAGCAGCTTAGGGGGGCCTTCCAACACTGAAGCTTTCTTT

clone_size: once
d_call: .
v_call: TRBV2
j_call: TRBJ2-1
cdr3_aa: CASTAGNEQFF
cdr3_nt: TGTGCCAGCACGGCGGGGAATGAGCAGTTCTTC

clone_size: .
d_call: TRBD1
v_call: TRBV19
j_call: TRBJ2-2
cdr3_aa: CASSKNRGDTGELFF
cdr3_nt: TGTGCCAGTAGTAAGAACAGGGGGGACACCGGGGAGCTGTTTTTT

clone_size: .
d_call: .
v_call: TRBV30
j_call: TRBJ2-3
cdr3_aa: CAWSVRDSVFADTQYF
cdr3_nt: TGTGCCTGGAGTGTACGTGACTCCGTGTTCGCAGATACGCAGTATTTT

clone_size: .
d_call: TRBD1
v_call: TRBV27
j_call: TRBJ1-1
cdr3_aa: CASSPGGRGTEAFF
cdr3_nt: TGTGCCAGCAGTCCAGGGGGGCGTGGCACTGAAGCTTTCTTT

clone_size: .
d_call: .
v_call: TRBV12-3/TRBV12-4
j_call: TRBJ2-5
cdr3_aa: CASTLQGRETQYF
cdr3_nt: TGTGCCAGCACCCTCCAGGGGCGGGAGACCCAGTACTTC

clone_size: once
d_call: .
v_call: TRBV7-2
j_call: TRBJ1-3
cdr3_aa: CASSSQGPPGNTIYF
cdr3_nt: TGTGCCAGCAGCTCCCAGGGGCCCCCGGGAAACACCATATATTTT

clone_size: many
d_call: TRBD2
v_call: TRBV11-3
j_call: TRBJ2-1
cdr3_aa: CASSLQPSGNNEQFF
cdr3_nt: TGTGCCAGCAGCTTACAACCTAGCGGAAACAATGAGCAGTTCTTC

clone_size: .
d_call: TRBD2
v_call: TRBV15
j_call: TRBJ2-1
cdr3_aa: CATRDSGLVVGVTNEQFF
cdr3_nt: TGTGCCACCAGAGACTCGGGACTAGTGGTTGGGGTAACGAATGAGCAGTTCTTC

clone_size: once
d_call: TRBD1
v_call: TRBV5-1
j_call: TRBJ1-6
cdr3_aa: CASSSTGEGSPLHF
cdr3_nt: TGCGCCAGCAGCTCGACAGGGGAGGGTTCACCCCTCCACTTT

clone_size: once
d_call: .
v_call: TRBV11-3
j_call: TRBJ2-2
cdr3_aa: CASSKDTSRGELFF
cdr3_nt: TGTGCCAGCAGCAAGGACACGTCCCGGGGGGAGCTGTTTTTT

clone_size: .
d_call: .
v_call: TRBV5-4
j_call: TRBJ2-1
cdr3_aa: CASSPQDRNNEQFF
cdr3_nt: TGTGCCAGCAGCCCACAGGACAGAAACAATGAGCAGTTCTTC

clone_size: .
d_call: TRBD1
v_call: TRBV19
j_call: TRBJ1-1
cdr3_aa: CASSTKQGQNTEAFF
cdr3_nt: TGTGCCAGTAGTACCAAACAGGGGCAGAACACTGAAGCTTTCTTT

clone_size: .
d_call: .
v_call: TRBV9
j_call: TRBJ2-2
cdr3_aa: CASSVLSAGELFF
cdr3_nt: TGTGCCAGCAGCGTCCTTTCCGCCGGGGAGCTGTTTTTT

clone_size: .
d_call: TRBD2
v_call: TRBV9
j_call: TRBJ2-4
cdr3_aa: CASSVGTGTRNIQYF
cdr3_nt: TGTGCCAGCAGCGTAGGGACCGGGACTAGGAACATTCAGTACTTC